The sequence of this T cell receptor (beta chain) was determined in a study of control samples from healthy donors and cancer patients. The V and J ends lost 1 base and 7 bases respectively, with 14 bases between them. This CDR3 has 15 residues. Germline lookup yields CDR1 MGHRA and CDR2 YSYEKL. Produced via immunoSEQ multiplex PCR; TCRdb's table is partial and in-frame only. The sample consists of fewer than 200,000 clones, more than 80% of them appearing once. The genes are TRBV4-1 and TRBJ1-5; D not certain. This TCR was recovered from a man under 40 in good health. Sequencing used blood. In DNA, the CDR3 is TGCGCCAGCAGCCAAGGGCAGAATCCCAAACAGCCCCAGCATTTT. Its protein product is CASSQGQNPKQPQHF.